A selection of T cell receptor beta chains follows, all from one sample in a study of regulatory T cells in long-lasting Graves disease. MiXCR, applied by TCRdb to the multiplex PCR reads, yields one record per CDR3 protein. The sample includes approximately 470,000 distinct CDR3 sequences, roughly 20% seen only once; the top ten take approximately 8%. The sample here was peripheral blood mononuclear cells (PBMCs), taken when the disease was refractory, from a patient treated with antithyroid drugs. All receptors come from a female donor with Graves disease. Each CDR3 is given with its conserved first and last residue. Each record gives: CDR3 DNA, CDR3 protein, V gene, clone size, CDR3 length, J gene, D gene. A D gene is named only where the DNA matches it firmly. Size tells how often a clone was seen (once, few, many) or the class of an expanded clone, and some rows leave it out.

cdr3_nt: TGCAGCGTTGAAGATCCTGGGGAAAGCTCCGGGTACGAGCAGTACTTC
cdr3_aa: CSVEDPGESSGYEQYF
v_call: TRBV29-1
clone_size: few
cdr3_length: 16
j_call: TRBJ2-7
d_call: .

cdr3_nt: TGTGCCAGCAGCCGGGACAGGGGCGGTGAAAAACTGTTTTTT
cdr3_aa: CASSRDRGGEKLFF
v_call: TRBV7-9
clone_size: .
cdr3_length: 14
j_call: TRBJ1-4
d_call: TRBD1

cdr3_nt: TGTGCCAGCAGTAGGGACAGTTACACCGGGGAGCTGTTTTTT
cdr3_aa: CASSRDSYTGELFF
v_call: TRBV28
clone_size: .
cdr3_length: 14
j_call: TRBJ2-2
d_call: TRBD1

cdr3_nt: TGTGCCAGCAGCTTAGACGGACTAGCGGCCTACGAGCAGTACTTC
cdr3_aa: CASSLDGLAAYEQYF
v_call: TRBV7-9
clone_size: .
cdr3_length: 15
j_call: TRBJ2-7
d_call: TRBD2

cdr3_nt: TGTGCCAGCAGCGACCTCTTGACAGGGATGAACACTGAAGCTTTCTTT
cdr3_aa: CASSDLLTGMNTEAFF
v_call: TRBV3-1
clone_size: few
cdr3_length: 16
j_call: TRBJ1-1
d_call: TRBD1

cdr3_nt: TGTGCCATCACTAGCGGGAGTTCCGACGAGCAGTACTTC
cdr3_aa: CAITSGSSDEQYF
v_call: TRBV10-3
clone_size: many
cdr3_length: 13
j_call: TRBJ2-7
d_call: TRBD2

cdr3_nt: TGCAGCGTTGCCCAGCGGGACAGGGCGCAAGAGACCCAGTACTTC
cdr3_aa: CSVAQRDRAQETQYF
v_call: TRBV29-1
clone_size: .
cdr3_length: 15
j_call: TRBJ2-5
d_call: TRBD1

cdr3_nt: TGTGCCAGCAGCTTAGGCGGGAACAGTCGCAACATTCAGTACTTC
cdr3_aa: CASSLGGNSRNIQYF
v_call: TRBV7-2
clone_size: many
cdr3_length: 15
j_call: TRBJ2-4
d_call: .

cdr3_nt: TGCGCCAGCAGCCAAGATTGGAGGGCCACTAACTATGGCTACACCTTC
cdr3_aa: CASSQDWRATNYGYTF
v_call: TRBV4-1
clone_size: .
cdr3_length: 16
j_call: TRBJ1-2
d_call: .

cdr3_nt: TGTGCCAGCAGCCTCCGGACAGGGGGCGCCACTGAAGCTTTCTTT
cdr3_aa: CASSLRTGGATEAFF
v_call: TRBV13
clone_size: .
cdr3_length: 15
j_call: TRBJ1-1
d_call: TRBD1

cdr3_nt: TGTGCCAGCAGTTCTCACCTCATGGATGGCTACACCTTC
cdr3_aa: CASSSHLMDGYTF
v_call: TRBV28
clone_size: many
cdr3_length: 13
j_call: TRBJ1-2
d_call: .

cdr3_nt: TGCGCCAGCAGCGACACGGGAACTGAAGCTTTCTTT
cdr3_aa: CASSDTGTEAFF
v_call: TRBV5-1
clone_size: many
cdr3_length: 12
j_call: TRBJ1-1
d_call: .

cdr3_nt: TGTGCCAGCAGCTTAGCGGCGGCAGATGAAGCTTTCTTT
cdr3_aa: CASSLAAADEAFF
v_call: TRBV7-9
clone_size: many
cdr3_length: 13
j_call: TRBJ1-1
d_call: .

cdr3_nt: TGTGCCAGCGGAGACCCGGGACTAGCGGGAGTCAATGAGCAGTTCTTC
cdr3_aa: CASGDPGLAGVNEQFF
v_call: TRBV2
clone_size: many
cdr3_length: 16
j_call: TRBJ2-1
d_call: TRBD2

cdr3_nt: TGTGCCAGCAGTTACGAGATTTGGGTCTCGGGAAACACTGAAGCTTTCTTT
cdr3_aa: CASSYEIWVSGNTEAFF
v_call: TRBV6-2/TRBV6-3
clone_size: few
cdr3_length: 17
j_call: TRBJ1-1
d_call: .

cdr3_nt: TGTGCCAGCAGAACTATCTTTTTCGGGACAGCTGCGAACACTGAAGCTTTCTTT
cdr3_aa: CASRTIFFGTAANTEAFF
v_call: TRBV28
clone_size: few
cdr3_length: 18
j_call: TRBJ1-1
d_call: TRBD1